This TCR beta chain was sequenced in a study of blood T cell repertoires in COVID-19. Study-wide context: Sites across the United States, Italy and Spain contributed samples from acute and convalescent COVID-19. In each case, the material was cDNA or gDNA derived from T cells, B-cell-depleted T cells, or PBMCs.

Trimming took 3 bases from V and 1 from J, leaving 9 bases between them. CDR3 length: 14 residues. Germline lookup yields CDR1 KGHSH and CDR2 LQKENI. Per the study methods: Reference gene primers were amplified, and this amplification served to estimate nucleated cell counts. The assay was immunoSEQ multiplex PCR, and TCRdb's table has in-frame clones only and misses some. V, J and clone size derive from that table, while D and trimming were established from the DNA sequence. This table holds roughly 34,000 clones, approximately 88% found once. This sequence originates from a man between 60 and 75 years old with active COVID-19. The V call is TRBV18, the J call TRBJ1-1, with a possible D match to TRBD1 (5 bases). Sequenced sample: peripheral blood. The chain's CDR3 is CASSPDGGNTEAFF. CDR3 nucleotides: TGTGCCAGCTCACCGGACGGGGGGAACACTGAAGCTTTCTTT.